This T cell receptor beta chain originates from a study of identical twins. CDR3 length: 16 amino acids. Germline values: CDR1 SGHVS, CDR2 FNYEAQ. J lost 3 bases, V lost 2 bases, and 4 bases had no gene match. TCRdb reprocessed the 5' RACE reads with MiXCR, giving one entry per CDR3 protein. The sample lists under 1 million distinct CDR3 sequences; around an eighth were seen once. This clonotype was counted only a few times. Its antigen is undetermined. Study-level results: Modelling approaches yielded underestimates of out-of-frame TCR alpha sharing between monozygotic twins.

The same sample was also studied in work on yellow fever vaccine responses in identical twins.

This sequence originates from a woman between 18 and 29 years old in good health. This chain joins TRBV7-6 and TRBJ2-5, with TRBD2 matching 12 bases. The specimen sequenced was PBMCs. This CDR3 is CASSLSWTSGEETQYF. The CDR3 coding sequence is TGTGCCAGCAGCTTATCCTGGACTAGCGGGGAAGAGACCCAGTACTTC.